This T cell receptor (beta chain) was sequenced during a study of naive and memory T cell subsets. Study-level results: A clonotype means one alpha or beta sequence, not an alpha/beta pair.

This clonotype was counted many times. Its target is unknown. Four subsets defined by CD45RA and CD27 were sorted after CD3, CD4, CD8 and live/dead staining. The beta constant-region primer was an equimolar mix of two oligonucleotides covering TRBC1 and TRBC2. The ligated cDNA underwent four PCR rounds using SP2 and nested alpha and beta constant-region primers. TCRdb recomputed calls from the UMI-ligation and nested PCR reads with MiXCR, one row per CDR3 protein. This sample has 32,000 or so distinct CDR3 sequences; 10% to 15% occur once, and the top ten carry approximately 20%. V was cut by 10 bases and J by 3 bases, with 19 bases left in between. Germline loops: CDR1 SNHLY, CDR2 FYNNEI. This CDR3 comprises 14 residues.

The sequence was collected from a human donor in good health. Input material: effector memory CD4+ T cells from blood. Subset given: effector memory, CD45RA- CD27-. The J gene is TRBJ2-7, the V gene TRBV2; possibly TRBD2 for D (6 bases). The CDR3: CATKPGGAYYEQYF. CDR3 in DNA: TGTGCCACAAAACCGGGCGGGGCTTACTACGAGCAGTACTTC.